The rows below give T cell receptor beta chains drawn from one sample of a study of post-analysis software for immune sequencing data. MiXCR, run by TCRdb on the PCR reads, gives a single entry per CDR3 protein. The sample shows fewer than 850,000 distinct CDR3 sequences, 40% to 55% of them seen only once. Sequencing was carried out using blood. All receptors come from a girl between 10 and 17 years old with multiple sclerosis. The CDR3 runs from the conserved cysteine through the conserved F or W. Each record gives: V gene, clone size, D gene, J gene, CDR3 DNA, CDR3 protein. The D gene is left open where the match is weak. Not all rows give a size; the values are once, few, many and, for expanded clones, a class.

V gene: TRBV6-1; clone size: -; D gene: TRBD2; J gene: TRBJ2-3; CDR3 DNA: TGTGCCAGCAGTGAATTGGCGGGAGTCCACACAGATACGCAGTATTTT; CDR3 protein: CASSELAGVHTDTQYF
V gene: TRBV5-5; clone size: -; D gene: -; J gene: TRBJ2-7; CDR3 DNA: TGTGCCAGCAGCTTGGAACAGGGAGACATCTACGAGCAGTACTTC; CDR3 protein: CASSLEQGDIYEQYF
V gene: TRBV5-1; clone size: -; D gene: TRBD1; J gene: TRBJ1-1; CDR3 DNA: TGCGCCAGCAGCACGACAGGGATGAACACTGAAGCTTTCTTT; CDR3 protein: CASSTTGMNTEAFF
V gene: TRBV6-2/TRBV6-3; clone size: few; D gene: TRBD2; J gene: TRBJ2-7; CDR3 DNA: TGTGCCAGCAGTTCACTAGCGACTAGCGGGAACTCCTACGAGCAGTACTTC; CDR3 protein: CASSSLATSGNSYEQYF
V gene: TRBV12-3/TRBV12-4; clone size: once; D gene: -; J gene: TRBJ1-1; CDR3 DNA: TGTGCCAGCAGTTATAAGGTGGTGAACACTGAAGCTTTCTTT; CDR3 protein: CASSYKVVNTEAFF
V gene: TRBV7-8; clone size: -; D gene: TRBD1; J gene: TRBJ1-4; CDR3 DNA: TGTGCCAGCAGGAAACGGGACAGGGGGCCTCAACTGTTTTTT; CDR3 protein: CASRKRDRGPQLFF
V gene: TRBV7-2; clone size: many; D gene: -; J gene: TRBJ1-2; CDR3 DNA: TGTGCCAGCAGCTTAACGCTAGGCGGGGGGGGCTACACCTTC; CDR3 protein: CASSLTLGGGGYTF
V gene: TRBV9; clone size: -; D gene: -; J gene: TRBJ2-7; CDR3 DNA: TGTGCCAGCAGCGGGGGGGGCCTCTCCTACGAGCAGTACTTC; CDR3 protein: CASSGGGLSYEQYF
V gene: TRBV27; clone size: -; D gene: -; J gene: TRBJ1-1; CDR3 DNA: TGTGCCAGCAGTTTCCTAACGAACACTGAAGCTTTCTTT; CDR3 protein: CASSFLTNTEAFF
V gene: TRBV10-3; clone size: -; D gene: -; J gene: TRBJ2-1; CDR3 DNA: TGTGCCATCAGTGACGCCTCAGTCTACAATGAGCAGTTCTTC; CDR3 protein: CAISDASVYNEQFF
V gene: TRBV4-2; clone size: -; D gene: TRBD2; J gene: TRBJ2-5; CDR3 DNA: TGTGCCAGCAGCCAAGTGCGAACAGGGACTAGCGGGGAGGGCGAGACCCAGTACTTC; CDR3 protein: CASSQVRTGTSGEGETQYF